This T cell receptor (beta chain) was sequenced in a study of T-cell memory formation after mild COVID-19. This clonotype was seen a few times. TCRdb redid the calling of the 5' RACE reads with MiXCR, one entry per CDR3 protein. This sample has 380,000 or so distinct CDR3 sequences; approximately 15% occur once, and the top ten carry under 25%. The length of the CDR3 is 18 residues. Trimming cost V 5 bases and J 0 bases; bases outside gene matches: 13. Germline CDR1 is SGHAT and CDR2 is FQNNGV. This TCR was recovered from a man between 18 and 35 years old who had mild COVID-19 (a few samples of this study predate the infection). Cell type and time point are not known. The chain recombines TRBV11-2 with TRBJ2-3; 8 positions agree with TRBD2. Material: PBMCs or a T cell subset sorted from them (not recorded which). The DNA for the CDR3 is TGTGCCAGCAGCCGACGGGGGGGCCTCTTTTCTAGCACAGATACGCAGTATTTT. It encodes CASSRRGGLFSSTDTQYF.